This note documents a single TCR beta chain sequence. Its antigen is not known. This entry belongs to a study of Ad26.COV2.S vaccination and SARS-CoV-2 variants. V shed 5 bases and J 3 bases; nucleotides not matched to a gene: 5. Germline CDR1 LNHDA, CDR2 SQIVND (reference sequence). CDR3 length: 16 residues. Assay used: immunoSEQ multiplex PCR; TCRdb lists only in-frame clones, some missing. The sample includes over 85,000 clones, 82% of them seen just once. Study-wide points: Placebo recipients and vaccine recipients were similar in non-spike TCR breadth. Vaccinees showed greater spike-specific TCR breadth than placebo recipients. Assessments of TCR breadth and depth may have underestimated the total T cell responses. Marked by substantial breadth, spike-specific CD8+ and CD4+ T cell responses were reportedly seen after vaccination.

The V and J genes are TRBV19 and TRBJ2-1; TRBD2 aligns across 12 bases. This TCR came from a human donor who had recovered from COVID-19. The specimen comprised peripheral blood, sampled after recovery from COVID-19. The CDR3 bases are TGTGCCAGTAGTCCGCGGACTAGCGGGAACTACAATGAGCAGTTCTTC. It is translated as CASSPRTSGNYNEQFF.